What follows are 25 T cell receptor beta chains derived from one specimen sequenced in a study of a mutant IDH1 vaccine in newly diagnosed glioma. These receptors have no known antigen. Produced via immunoSEQ multiplex PCR; TCRdb's table is partial and in-frame only. The top ten clones hold more than 9% of a sample with fewer than 30,000 clones, 60% to 80% of them seen once. Time point defined: week 5, during vaccination. Mutant IDH1 20-mer peptide, at 300 ug, made up each vaccine dose, with topical imiquimod. The material was PBMCs, obtained from a glioma patient whose treatment included an IDH1 peptide vaccine. These receptors originate from a middle-aged man with glioma.

The chain carries TRBV6-1 and TRBJ2-7; D is possibly TRBD2 (6 bases). Germline V gene data show CDR1 as MNHNS and CDR2 as SASEGT. This CDR3 region has 13 residues. The ends were cut back, 5 bases at V and 3 bases at J, with 11 bases in the middle. The DNA of the CDR3 is TGTGCCAGCAGTACCCTAGCGAACTACGAGCAGTACTTC. Residues: CASSTLANYEQYF.

The chain recombines TRBV5-6 with TRBJ2-3, with a possible D match to TRBD2 (5 bases). With 2 bases removed from V and 2 bases from J, the gap between germline ends came to 12 bases. The CDR3 runs to 15 residues. From germline, CDR1 is SGHDT and CDR2 YYEEEE. CDR3 region: CASSFPPGSTDTQYF. CDR3 DNA sequence: TGTGCCAGCAGCTTCCCCCCGGGGTCCACAGATACGCAGTATTTT.

The chain couples TRBV29-1 to TRBJ1-1, with D maybe TRBD1 (5 bases). V lost 8 bases and J 3 bases, leaving 13 bases between the germline ends. Germline-derived CDR1 and CDR2 are SQVTM and ANQGSEA. The CDR3 runs to 12 residues. For the CDR3, the DNA is TGCAGCACGTGGGACGGCCACACTGAAGCTTTCTTT. Amino acids: CSTWDGHTEAFF.

This sequence joins TRBV4-1 and TRBJ2-5; the D gene is possibly TRBD2 (6 bases). TRBJ2-7 explains the end of the DNA better; the J call may be wrong. The CDR3 consists of 18 residues. Germline lookup yields CDR1 MGHRA and CDR2 YSYEKL. CDR3 coding DNA: TGCGCCAGCAGCCAAGATCTCGGCGGAGTAGCGGTTACCTACGAGCAGTACTTC. Residues: CASSQDLGGVAVTYEQYF.

The CDR3 spells CASSSGTGNQPQHF. CDR3 bases: TGCGCCAGCAGCTCCGGGACAGGGAATCAGCCCCAGCATTTT. The V gene is TRBV5-1, the J gene TRBJ1-5, with 9 bases identical to TRBD1. With V trimmed by 3 bases and J by 4 bases, 2 bases remained unmatched. The V gene's germline CDR1 is SGHRS and CDR2 YFSETQ. The CDR3 has 14 amino acids.

The sample holds a few counts of this clone. The genes are TRBV5-4 and TRBJ1-1; 7 nucleotides match TRBD1. The CDR3 has 13 amino acids. V lost 3 bases and J lost 3; bases outside the gene matches: 2. The germline CDR1 and CDR2 sequences are SGHNT and YYREEE (reference sequence). CDR3 residues: CASSYGQDTEAFF. The CDR3 DNA sequence: TGTGCCAGCAGCTATGGACAGGACACTGAAGCTTTCTTT.

On this clone: It is likely a read error, because the conserved phenylalanine at the end of the CDR3 is missing. The DNA is left out, because the CDR3 cannot be placed on it with certainty; the CDR3 is given as TCRdb lists it. The chain has TRBV4-1 and TRBJ2-7; TRBD2 is the table's D call, not checked against the DNA. Counting both end residues, the CDR3 totals 12 amino acids. Germline V gene data show CDR1 as MGHRA and CDR2 as YSYEKL. The CDR3 sequence: CASSRLAGGHRS.

The chain joins TRBV9 to TRBJ2-5; D may match TRBD1 or TRBD2 (6 bases each). This CDR3 has 15 amino acids. The V gene's germline CDR1 is SGDLS and CDR2 YYNGEE. Trimming took 3 bases from V and 1 from J, leaving 13 bases between them. This CDR3 is CASSARGVTQETQYF. For the CDR3, the DNA is TGTGCCAGCAGCGCGAGGGGGGTAACCCAAGAGACCCAGTACTTC. Supplemented by reference TRBV9 and TRBJ2-5, the full variable domain reads DSGVTQTPKHLITATGQRVTLRCSPRSGDLSVYWYQQSLDQGLQFLIQYYNGEERAKGNILERFSAQQFPDLHSELNLSSLELGDSALYFCASSARGVTQETQYFGPGTRLLVL.

This chain uses TRBV21-1 with TRBJ2-6; the DNA was not compared with TRBD1, the D call given in the table. TRBV21-1 is given as a pseudogene. The CDR3 contains 16 residues. CDR3 bases: TGTGCCAGCAGCAATCAGGGGCCCTCTGGGGCCAACGTCCTGACTTTC. This gives the protein CASSNQGPSGANVLTF.

The chain combines TRBV7-9 with TRBJ1-2; maybe TRBD1 (5 bases). Germline V gives CDR1 SEHNR, CDR2 FQNEAQ (reference sequence). The CDR3 has 14 residues. V lost 4 bases and J lost 2, with 11 bases in between. The CDR3 region has the DNA TGTGCCAGCAGCTCCTGGACAAGGAACTATGGCTACACCTTC. Protein: CASSSWTRNYGYTF. The entire variable domain, with the rest obtained from reference TRBV7-9 and TRBJ1-2, is as follows: DTGVSQNPRHKITKRGQNVTFRCDPISEHNRLYWYRQTLGQGPEFLTYFQNEAQLEKSRLLSDRFSAERPKGSFSTLEIQRTEQGDSAMYLCASSSWTRNYGYTFGSGTRLTVV.

V and J are TRBV2 and TRBJ1-1; 7 bases agree with TRBD1. V shed 7 bases, J shed 1 base, and the junction held 6 bases outside the gene matches. CDR3 length equals 14 residues. CDR1 and CDR2 (germline): SNHLY, FYNNEI. The CDR3 region is CASTAGGRNTEAFF. The CDR3 DNA reads as TGTGCCAGCACAGCAGGGGGGAGGAACACTGAAGCTTTCTTT.

The chain couples TRBV7-2 to TRBJ2-1, with a possible D match to TRBD2 (6 bases). The CDR3 extends over 16 amino acids. V was shortened by 1 base and J by 4 bases, with 14 bases between the two germline ends. CDR1 and CDR2 from the germline V gene are SGHTA and FQGNSA. The CDR3 is CASSLGRLGPYNEQFF. The CDR3 DNA reads as TGTGCCAGCAGCTTAGGCCGACTAGGGCCATACAATGAGCAGTTCTTC.

The chain joins TRBV15 to TRBJ2-1; perhaps D is TRBD1 or TRBD2 (6 bases each). V dropped 2 bases and J dropped 3 bases, with 11 bases sitting between them. Per the germline V gene, CDR1 is LNHNV and CDR2 is YYDKDF (reference sequence). The CDR3 contains 15 residues. Written as DNA, the CDR3 is TGTGCCACCAGCAGACCGGGGGCCTACTACAATGAGCAGTTCTTC. It translates to CATSRPGAYYNEQFF.

The J gene is TRBJ2-5, the V gene TRBV6-5; possibly TRBD1 or TRBD2 for D (6 bases each). The DNA matches TRBJ2-7 better at its end, which makes the J call doubtful. The CDR3 length is 14 residues. Looked up from germline, CDR1 is MNHEY and CDR2 is SVGAGI. CDR3 amino acids: CASRTKGGTYEQYF. The DNA for the CDR3 is TGTGCCAGCAGAACAAAGGGGGGAACCTACGAGCAGTACTTC.

This chain links TRBV5-1 with TRBJ2-3; unclear D gene. The V and J ends lost 2 bases and 2 bases respectively, with 9 bases between them. The V gene's germline CDR1 is SGHRS and CDR2 YFSETQ. The CDR3 runs 14 residues. The CDR3 is CASSFEGSTDTQYF. In DNA form, the CDR3 reads TGCGCCAGCAGCTTTGAAGGATCCACAGATACGCAGTATTTT.

This clone showed up just once. The CDR3 spells CASSLASGATGELFF. In nucleotides, the CDR3 is TGTGCCAGCAGCTTAGCCAGCGGAGCCACCGGGGAGCTGTTTTTT. V gene TRBV7-2 combines with J gene TRBJ2-2, with a weak D call TRBD2 (5 bases). Germline V CDR1 and CDR2: SGHTA, FQGNSA. This CDR3 region has 15 residues. V lost 0 bases and J lost 4, with 9 bases in between. Drawing the rest from reference TRBV7-2 and TRBJ2-2, the complete variable domain is GAGVSQSPSNKVTEKGKDVELRCDPISGHTALYWYRQSLGQGLEFLIYFQGNSAPDKSGLPSDRFSAERTGGSVSTLTIQRTQQEDSAVYLCASSLASGATGELFFGEGSRLTVL.

This clone was observed a few times. The chain employs TRBV27 and TRBJ2-1; 7 nucleotides agree with TRBD1. The germline gives CDR1 MNHEY, CDR2 SMNVEV (reference sequence). The CDR3 contains 15 residues. J was trimmed by 4 bases and V by 3 bases; bases with no gene match: 6. As DNA, the CDR3 is TGTGCCAGCAGTTTTGCGGCAGGGGGTTACAATGAGCAGTTCTTC. This sequence encodes CASSFAAGGYNEQFF.

The J gene is TRBJ2-3, the V gene TRBV9; D remains unclear. Looked up from germline, CDR1 is SGDLS and CDR2 is YYNGEE. V gave up 2 bases and J gave up 4 bases, with 17 bases separating them. The CDR3 has 16 residues. CDR3 DNA sequence: TGTGCCAGCAGCGTGGGTTTTCCCGTGGTCCCAGATACGCAGTATTTT. This gives the protein CASSVGFPVVPDTQYF.

The chain combines TRBV27 with TRBJ1-5; D perhaps matches TRBD1 (6 bases). Germline V gene data show CDR1 as MNHEY and CDR2 as SMNVEV (reference sequence). With 5 bases removed from V and 2 bases from J, the gap between germline ends came to 19 bases. The CDR3 sequence is 17 residues long. The CDR3 sequence: CASSRLPTGSGNQPQHF. As DNA, the CDR3 is TGTGCCAGCAGTCGATTACCCACAGGGTCTGGCAATCAGCCCCAGCATTTT.

The sample holds a few counts of this clone. This chain uses TRBV10-2 with TRBJ2-1; D is ambiguous. The CDR3 length is 11 residues. The V gene's germline CDR1 is WSHSY and CDR2 SAAADI. Trimming removed 10 bases at V and 10 bases at J, with 14 bases between. The CDR3 loop is CATQVAVEQFF. CDR3 DNA: TGCGCCACCCAGGTCGCCGTAGAGCAGTTCTTC.

The genes are TRBV5-1 and TRBJ2-7; D remains ambiguous. Germline V gene data show CDR1 as SGHRS and CDR2 as YFSETQ. Trimming left V 0 bases short and J 6 bases short, with 7 bases between. There are 12 residues in the CDR3. CDR3 sequence reads: CASSLGQGEQYF. CDR3 in DNA: TGCGCCAGCAGCTTGGGTCAAGGCGAGCAGTACTTC. The full variable domain, with the rest looked up from reference TRBV5-1 and TRBJ2-7, is KAGVTQTPRYLIKTRGQQVTLSCSPISGHRSVSWYQQTPGQGLQFLFEYFSETQRNKGNFPGRFSGRQFSNSRSEMNVSTLELGDSALYLCASSLGQGEQYFGPGTRLTVT.

This clone came up a few times. The chain employs TRBV15 and TRBJ2-1; 7 nucleotides align to TRBD2. The CDR3 has 19 amino acids. The germline V gene has CDR1 LNHNV and CDR2 YYDKDF (reference sequence). Trimming removed 3 bases from V and 0 bases from J; junction bases left unmatched: 14. The DNA for the CDR3 is TGTGCCACCAGCAGGGGGAGGGGAGGGGTCCTGGGCTCCTACAATGAGCAGTTCTTC. It translates to CATSRGRGGVLGSYNEQFF.

This clone was found a few times. The CDR3 region has the DNA TGTGCCAGCAGTGAAGTGGCAGGGGGACAGCCCCAGCATTTT. Protein sequence: CASSEVAGGQPQHF. This chain links TRBV2 with TRBJ1-5, with TRBD1 matching over 7 bases. The germline gives CDR1 SNHLY, CDR2 FYNNEI. The V gene end was trimmed by 1 base and the J gene end by 7 bases; junction bases not matched to a gene: 4. The CDR3 extends over 14 amino acids.

V and J are TRBV7-8 and TRBJ2-7; TRBD2 aligns across 10 bases. There are 14 residues in the CDR3. Germline V gene sequence: CDR1 SGHVS, CDR2 FQNEAQ. The J segment lost 2 bases and the V segment lost 4 bases, leaving 2 bases of the junction unmatched. CDR3 DNA: TGTGCCAGCAGCTCCCTAGCGGGGGCCTACGAGCAGTACTTC. Amino acid sequence: CASSSLAGAYEQYF.

This chain joins TRBV7-9 and TRBJ2-1, with 10 bases aligning to TRBD2. The J segment lost 6 bases and the V segment lost 6 bases, leaving 5 bases of the junction unmatched. The CDR3 extends over 14 amino acids. Looked up from germline, CDR1 is SEHNR and CDR2 is FQNEAQ (reference sequence). The CDR3 region has the DNA TGTGCCAGCAGTTTTGGACTAGCGGTCAATGAGCAGTTCTTC. Its translation is CASSFGLAVNEQFF.